This is a list of T cell receptor beta chains from one sample in a study of shared clonotypes between healthy human individuals. Clones were sequenced by immunoSEQ multiplex PCR, and TCRdb holds only the in-frame ones, with some missing. The sample holds about 2.2 million clones, roughly 95% seen once. The material sequenced was naive CD8+ T cells from PBMCs. The receptors originated from a man between 18 and 35 years old in good health. Some clones in this sample may be carry-over from other donors' samples. The CDR3 runs from the conserved cysteine through the conserved F or W. A D gene is named only where the DNA matches it firmly. Clone size is given for some rows only: seen once, a few or many times, or a class if the clone is expanded.

J: TRBJ2-3
V: TRBV28
D: -
size: -
DNA: TGTGCCAGCAGTCCGGGACTTGGCACAGATACGCAGTATTTT
CDR3: CASSPGLGTDTQYF

J: TRBJ1-1
V: TRBV11-3
D: TRBD1
size: -
DNA: TGTGCCAGCAGCTTAGGGACAGGGACTGAAGCTTTCTTT
CDR3: CASSLGTGTEAFF

J: TRBJ2-3
V: TRBV29-1
D: -
size: -
DNA: TGCAGCGTTGGAGGGGCCTGGAGAAGCACAGATACGCAGTATTTT
CDR3: CSVGGAWRSTDTQYF

J: TRBJ2-7
V: TRBV6-1
D: TRBD1
size: -
DNA: TGTGCCAGCAGTGAAGGGCACGGGACAGCGCAGTACTTC
CDR3: CASSEGHGTAQYF

J: TRBJ2-7
V: TRBV5-1
D: -
size: -
DNA: TGCGCCAGCAGCCCCGTCCGGGTGCAAGTCGAGCAGTACTTC
CDR3: CASSPVRVQVEQYF

J: TRBJ1-1
V: TRBV25-1
D: TRBD1
size: -
DNA: TGTGCCAGCTCTGACAGGGGTTGGACTGAAGCTTTCTTT
CDR3: CASSDRGWTEAFF

J: TRBJ2-3
V: TRBV4-1
D: -
size: -
DNA: TGCGCCAGCAGCCAAGTAAGAGATACGCAGTATTTT
CDR3: CASSQVRDTQYF

J: TRBJ2-7
V: TRBV27
D: TRBD2
size: once
DNA: TGTGCCAGCGGGTCTAGCGGGAATTCCTACGAGCAGTACTTC
CDR3: CASGSSGNSYEQYF

J: TRBJ1-5
V: TRBV6-1
D: -
size: -
DNA: TGTGCCAGCAGTGAAAGGCCGGGTCAGCCCCAGCATTTT
CDR3: CASSERPGQPQHF

J: TRBJ2-7
V: TRBV6-6
D: -
size: -
DNA: TGTGCCAGCAGTTCTTTCCTAACTAGTCGGGGCTACGAGCAGTACTTC
CDR3: CASSSFLTSRGYEQYF

J: TRBJ1-4
V: TRBV5-1
D: TRBD1
size: -
DNA: TGCGCCAGCAGCTTGGCCCGTTACGGGACAGGGCGTGGGGATGAAAAACTGTTTTTT
CDR3: CASSLARYGTGRGDEKLFF

J: TRBJ2-7
V: TRBV6-1
D: -
size: -
DNA: TGTGCCAGCAGAGAACGATCGGCTAGCGCGTCCTACGAGCAGTACTTC
CDR3: CASRERSASASYEQYF

J: TRBJ2-5
V: TRBV7-8
D: TRBD2
size: -
DNA: TGTGCCAGCAGCTTAGATTCTAGCGGGAGTAAAGAGACCCAGTACTTC
CDR3: CASSLDSSGSKETQYF

J: TRBJ2-7
V: TRBV9
D: -
size: -
DNA: TGTGCCAGCAGCGTCCTCTCCGAGCCCCCCGCCTACGAGCAGTACTTC
CDR3: CASSVLSEPPAYEQYF

J: TRBJ2-2
V: TRBV4-1
D: -
size: -
DNA: TGCGCCAGCAGCCAAGTGGCACTACGCAACACCGGGGAGCTGTTTTTT
CDR3: CASSQVALRNTGELFF

J: TRBJ2-2
V: TRBV5-4
D: -
size: -
DNA: TGTGCCAGCAGCTCCCCGGAGGGCCTTCACACCGGGGAGCTGTTTTTT
CDR3: CASSSPEGLHTGELFF

J: TRBJ2-1
V: TRBV27
D: -
size: -
DNA: TGTGCCAGCAGTTTAGACAGTTACAATGAGCAGTTCTTC
CDR3: CASSLDSYNEQFF

J: TRBJ2-3
V: TRBV4-3
D: TRBD2
size: -
DNA: TGCGCCAGCAGCCAAGGGGGTAGCGGGAGCGAGGCAGATACGCAGTATTTT
CDR3: CASSQGGSGSEADTQYF

J: TRBJ1-1
V: TRBV6-5
D: -
size: -
DNA: TGTGCCGCGGGTGAAGCTTTCTTT
CDR3: CAAGEAFF

J: TRBJ2-1
V: TRBV27
D: TRBD1
size: -
DNA: TGTGCCAGCAGTTTAGGACAGGGAGGATACAATGAGCAGTTCTTC
CDR3: CASSLGQGGYNEQFF

J: TRBJ2-7
V: TRBV29-1
D: -
size: -
DNA: TGCAGCGTTGATGGGGGGAGGAGGCGCGAGCAGTACTTC
CDR3: CSVDGGRRREQYF

J: TRBJ2-7
V: TRBV29-1
D: -
size: -
DNA: TGCAGCGTCGGCCAGGCGGGGGCCGAGCAGTACTTC
CDR3: CSVGQAGAEQYF

J: TRBJ1-1
V: TRBV11-2
D: TRBD1
size: -
DNA: TGTGCCAGCAGCTCACGACAGGGGCTGAACACTGAAGCTTTCTTT
CDR3: CASSSRQGLNTEAFF

J: TRBJ2-3
V: TRBV4-3
D: -
size: -
DNA: TGCGCCAGCAGCCAAGATGCGGCTTCACCCGATACGCAGTATTTT
CDR3: CASSQDAASPDTQYF

J: TRBJ1-2
V: TRBV6-5
D: TRBD1
size: -
DNA: TGTGCCAGCACCGTAGTCCCAGGGGGCATCTATGGCTACACCTTC
CDR3: CASTVVPGGIYGYTF

J: TRBJ2-7
V: TRBV27
D: -
size: -
DNA: TGTGCCAGCAGTGAGGGCGCCTCCTACGAGCAGTACTTC
CDR3: CASSEGASYEQYF

J: TRBJ2-4
V: TRBV28
D: TRBD2
size: -
DNA: TGTGCCAGCAGCGTGGCGGGGGTCGGGGTAACCAAAAACATTCAGTACTTC
CDR3: CASSVAGVGVTKNIQYF

J: TRBJ2-3
V: TRBV9
D: TRBD2
size: -
DNA: TGTGCCAGCAGCATTGGACTAGCGGGGGCAGATACGCAGTATTTT
CDR3: CASSIGLAGADTQYF

J: TRBJ2-7
V: TRBV10-2
D: -
size: once
DNA: TGCGCCAGCAGTGAGGGCACCCTAAACGAGCAGTACTTC
CDR3: CASSEGTLNEQYF

J: TRBJ2-2
V: TRBV5-4
D: TRBD1
size: -
DNA: TGTGCCAGCAGCGGGGGACAGACCTACACCGGGGAGCTGTTTTTT
CDR3: CASSGGQTYTGELFF

J: TRBJ2-7
V: TRBV9
D: -
size: -
DNA: TGTGCCAGCAGCGTGAGTCCGGCAAATACCTACGAGCAGTACTTC
CDR3: CASSVSPANTYEQYF

J: TRBJ1-2
V: TRBV11-2
D: -
size: few
DNA: TGTGCCAGCAGCTTTGGACCAGATGGCTACACCTTC
CDR3: CASSFGPDGYTF